This TCR beta chain was sequenced for a study of T-cell memory formation after mild COVID-19. With respect to this clonotype: Its antigen is undetermined.

Trimming stripped 9 bases from V and 4 bases from J, with 12 bases between. Looked up from germline, CDR1 is LNHDA and CDR2 is SQIVND (reference sequence). The CDR3 totals 12 residues. General study results and limits: Day 15 to 85 contracting clones showed balanced CD4/CD8; day 15 to 37 expanders favored CD4+.

TCRdb called the 5' RACE reads again in MiXCR, with one record for every CDR3 protein. In the table there are about 400,000 distinct CDR3 sequences, roughly 18% of which are singletons. Sequenced input: PBMCs or a T cell subset sorted from them (not recorded which). This TCR was sampled from a man aged 18 to 35 who had mild COVID-19 (a few samples of this study predate the infection). Cell type and time point are not known. V and J are TRBV19 and TRBJ1-1, with D perhaps TRBD1 (5 bases). The CDR3 nucleotides read TGTGCCAGCCAGGGCTGGGGCACTGAAGCTTTCTTT. It yields the protein CASQGWGTEAFF.